This T cell receptor (beta chain) was documented in a study of CD8 T cells in ankylosing spondylitis. The V end lost 1 base, the J end lost 9 bases, and 21 bases lay between the germline ends. This CDR3 has 17 amino acids. The germline CDR1 and CDR2 sequences are SGHDN and FVKESK. In TCRdb, the 5' RACE reads were re-called with MiXCR into one record per CDR3 protein. The data contain 250,000 to 350,000 distinct CDR3 sequences, around 18% of them singletons. This clonotype turned up a few times. Its antigen is not identified. Regarding the study as a whole: Ankylosing spondylitis blood appeared to be characterized by a TCR beta motif of 8 or 9 highly homologous variants.

What was sequenced was blood, either unsorted or a sorted T cell fraction (not recorded which). This clonotype originated in a male donor with ankylosing spondylitis or in good health (not recorded which). The V call is TRBV14, the J call TRBJ2-2; no reliable D call. In DNA, the CDR3 is TGTGCCAGCAGCCAAGTACTGGGCGGCTTTCGTGATAGGGAGCTGTTTTTT. Its protein product is CASSQVLGGFRDRELFF.